This T cell receptor beta chain was observed in a study of long-term antiretroviral therapy in people with HIV. This clone was observed a single time. Version v3.0 of the immunoSEQ assay ran at survey level. Only in-frame clones appear in the TCRdb table, and some are missing; sequencing was by immunoSEQ multiplex PCR. The data hold 7,200 or so clones, with about two thirds observed a single time. No fewer than two post-ART and no fewer than one pre-ART PBMC samples existed for each donor. Trimming stripped 10 bases from V and 0 bases from J, with 9 bases between. Looked up from germline, CDR1 is SNHLY and CDR2 is FYNNEI. This CDR3 is built from 12 residues.

The rearrangement links TRBV2 to TRBJ1-2; no reliable D call. This receptor was taken from a man aged 18 to 30 with HIV. Sequencing was performed on unsorted PBMCs, taken 0.1 years before starting antiretroviral therapy. Written as DNA, the CDR3 is TGTGCCATCCTAACAGCTAACTATGGCTACACCTTC. It encodes CAILTANYGYTF. Using reference TRBV2 and TRBJ1-2 for the parts outside the CDR3, the full variable domain is EPEVTQTPSHQVTQMGQEVILRCVPISNHLYFYWYRQILGQKVEFLVSFYNNEISEKSEIFDDQFSVERPDGSNFTLKIRSTKLEDSAMYFCAILTANYGYTFGSGTRLTVV.